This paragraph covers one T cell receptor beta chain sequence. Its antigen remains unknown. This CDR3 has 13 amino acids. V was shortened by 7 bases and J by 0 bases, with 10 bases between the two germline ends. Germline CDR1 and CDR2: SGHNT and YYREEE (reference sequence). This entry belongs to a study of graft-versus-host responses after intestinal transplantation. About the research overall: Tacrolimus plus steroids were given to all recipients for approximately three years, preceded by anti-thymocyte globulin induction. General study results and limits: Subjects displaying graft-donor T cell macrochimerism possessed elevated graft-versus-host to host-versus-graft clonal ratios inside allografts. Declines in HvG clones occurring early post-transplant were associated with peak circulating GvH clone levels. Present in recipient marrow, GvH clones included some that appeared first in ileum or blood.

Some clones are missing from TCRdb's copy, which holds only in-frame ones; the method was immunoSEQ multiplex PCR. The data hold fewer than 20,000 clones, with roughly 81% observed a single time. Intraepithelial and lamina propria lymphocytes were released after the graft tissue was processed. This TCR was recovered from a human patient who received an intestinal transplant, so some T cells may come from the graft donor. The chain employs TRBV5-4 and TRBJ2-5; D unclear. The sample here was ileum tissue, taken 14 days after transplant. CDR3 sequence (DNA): TGTGCCAGCCACTCCCACAACCAAGAGACCCAGTACTTC. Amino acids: CASHSHNQETQYF.